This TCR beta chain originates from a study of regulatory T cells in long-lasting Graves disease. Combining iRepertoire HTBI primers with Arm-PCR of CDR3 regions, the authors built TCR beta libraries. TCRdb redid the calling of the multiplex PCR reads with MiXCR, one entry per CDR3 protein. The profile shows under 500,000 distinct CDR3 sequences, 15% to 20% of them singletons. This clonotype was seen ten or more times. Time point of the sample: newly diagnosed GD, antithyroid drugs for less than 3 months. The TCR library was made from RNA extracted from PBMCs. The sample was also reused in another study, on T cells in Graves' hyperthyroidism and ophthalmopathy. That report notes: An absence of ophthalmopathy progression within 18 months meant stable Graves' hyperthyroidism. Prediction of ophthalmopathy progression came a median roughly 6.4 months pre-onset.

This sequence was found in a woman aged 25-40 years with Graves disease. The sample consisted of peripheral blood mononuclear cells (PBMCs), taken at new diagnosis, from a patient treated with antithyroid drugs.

The CDR3 loop reads CASSRSGLAGKTYEQYF. The CDR3, as DNA: TGCGCCAGCAGCAGATCGGGACTAGCGGGAAAAACTTACGAGCAGTACTTC. The chain is built from TRBV5-1 and TRBJ2-7; 13 bases map to TRBD2. The length of the CDR3 is 17 residues. Germline CDR1 and CDR2: SGHRS and YFSETQ. J lost 4 bases, V lost 4 bases, and 11 bases had no gene match.